This entry lists 27 T cell receptor beta chains sequenced from one sample in a study of blood T cell repertoires in COVID-19. Some clones are missing from TCRdb's copy, which holds only in-frame ones; the method was immunoSEQ multiplex PCR. Here the sample spans around 110,000 clones, roughly 83% being singletons. Sequences were obtained from peripheral blood. All receptors come from a human donor in a cohort sampled during active COVID-19.

This rearrangement joins TRBV6-5 to TRBJ2-7; 12 bases fit TRBD2. The CDR3 has 15 amino acids. CDR1 and CDR2 from the germline V gene are MNHEY and SVGAGI. V shed 7 bases, J shed 1 base, and the junction held 5 bases outside the gene matches. The CDR3 region is CASILAGGASYEQYF. The DNA of the CDR3 is TGTGCCAGCATCCTAGCGGGAGGGGCATCCTACGAGCAGTACTTC.

The V call is TRBV27, the J call TRBJ1-5, with TRBD1 as a possible D gene (6 bases). Germline values: CDR1 MNHEY, CDR2 SMNVEV (reference sequence). The CDR3 is 17 residues long. V lost 9 bases and J lost 0, with 21 bases in between. The CDR3 is CAREDSGIRDSNQPQHF. The CDR3 DNA reads TGTGCCAGGGAGGACAGCGGGATAAGGGATAGCAATCAGCCCCAGCATTTT.

The rearrangement uses TRBV6-2 or TRBV6-3 and TRBJ1-5; D perhaps matches TRBD1 (6 bases). Germline CDR1 and CDR2: MNHEY and SVGEGT. This CDR3 comprises 14 residues. V lost 6 bases to trimming and J lost 2 bases, with 11 bases between them. The chain's CDR3 is CASSPGGRNQPQHF. The DNA of the CDR3 is TGTGCCAGCAGCCCCGGGGGGCGCAATCAGCCCCAGCATTTT.

The CDR3, as DNA: TGTGCCAGCAGCTTGGGTAGCCTCCGAGTACTAGCGGGTCCGAATACGCAGTATTTT. This encodes CASSLGSLRVLAGPNTQYF. The rearrangement uses TRBV5-6 and TRBJ2-3, with TRBD2 identical over 9 bases. The CDR3 is 19 amino acids. V shed 0 bases, J shed 7 bases, and the junction held 18 bases outside the gene matches. From germline, CDR1 is SGHDT and CDR2 YYEEEE.

The genes are TRBV27 and TRBJ2-1; 9 bases agree with TRBD1. V shed 8 bases, J shed 13 bases, and the junction held 15 bases outside the gene matches. The CDR3 is 14 amino acids. CDR1 is MNHEY and CDR2 is SMNVEV in the germline V gene (reference sequence). The DNA for the CDR3 is TGTGCCAGCGGGCGTAGAAGGGACAGGGAATCTCAGTTCTTC. Amino acids: CASGRRRDRESQFF.

The rearrangement joins TRBV12-5 to TRBJ1-4, with 7 bases that match TRBD1. Germline-derived CDR1 and CDR2 are LGHNT and FRNRAP. The CDR3 length is 16 residues. V lost 4 bases to trimming and J lost 4 bases; unmatched junction nucleotides: 9. CDR3 residues: CASGSGQPSLNEKLFF. The CDR3 region has the DNA TGTGCTAGTGGTTCGGGACAGCCAAGCCTTAATGAAAAACTGTTTTTT.

The DNA for the CDR3 is TGTGCCAGCAGATTCTGGGGCAGAGTCAATCAGCCCCAGCATTTT. Residues: CASRFWGRVNQPQHF. This chain links TRBV6-5 with TRBJ1-5, with TRBD1 as a possible D gene (5 bases). The germline V gene encodes CDR1 MNHEY and CDR2 SVGAGI. V lost 6 bases and J 3 bases, leaving 15 bases between the germline ends. The CDR3 length is 15 residues.

This chain uses TRBV7-2 with TRBJ1-3; a possible D gene is TRBD1 (5 bases). The CDR3 loop spans 15 amino acids. The V gene lost 1 base and the J gene lost 2 bases, with 9 bases spanning the gap. Per germline, CDR1 SGHTA and CDR2 FQGNSA. CDR3 protein: CASSLVGGAGNTIYF. CDR3 nucleotide sequence: TGTGCCAGCAGCTTAGTGGGAGGGGCTGGAAACACCATATATTTT.

The V gene is TRBV27, the J gene TRBJ2-2, with D maybe TRBD1 (5 bases). This CDR3 is 15 amino acids long. Germline CDR1 and CDR2: MNHEY and SMNVEV (reference sequence). V lost 6 bases and J lost 6, with 17 bases in between. CDR3 protein: CASRMDLRVPGELFF. The CDR3 nucleotides read TGTGCCAGCAGGATGGATCTCAGGGTTCCCGGGGAGCTGTTTTTT.

This clone was found once. CDR3: CASSLWLLRTNYNEQFF. For the CDR3, the DNA is TGTGCCAGCAGCTTGTGGCTTCTGAGGACTAACTACAATGAGCAGTTCTTC. J is TRBJ2-1 and V is TRBV5-4; TRBD2 is a possible D gene (6 bases). The V end lost 1 base, the J end lost 3 bases, and 17 bases lay between the germline ends. Per germline, CDR1 SGHNT and CDR2 YYREEE (reference sequence). The CDR3 is made up of 17 amino acids.

The genes are TRBV29-1 and TRBJ1-2; possibly TRBD1 for D (5 bases). The CDR3 is 13 amino acids. CDR1 and CDR2 (germline): SQVTM, ANQGSEA. Between the trimmed V and J ends, which lost 6 bases and 7 bases, there was a span of 18 bases. In DNA form, the CDR3 reads TGCAGCGTCGCCCCGGATACAGGATCTGGCTACACCTTC. It encodes CSVAPDTGSGYTF.

The V call is TRBV5-8, the J call TRBJ2-7; maybe TRBD1 (6 bases). This CDR3 has 15 amino acids. V was trimmed by 3 bases and J by 2 bases, leaving 15 bases between them. Germline V CDR1 and CDR2: SGHTS, YDEGEE. CDR3 loop: CASSSRTANPYEQYF. The CDR3 DNA reads TGTGCCAGCAGCTCCCGGACAGCCAATCCCTACGAGCAGTACTTC.

The sample holds a few counts of this clone. The chain combines TRBV2 with TRBJ2-3, with TRBD2 as a possible D gene (6 bases). CDR1 and CDR2 (germline): SNHLY, FYNNEI. The CDR3 is 14 amino acids. V was pared by 0 bases and J by 9 bases, with 13 bases between. CDR3 loop: CASSEAVEGVTQYF. The CDR3 bases are TGTGCCAGCAGTGAAGCGGTGGAGGGAGTCACGCAGTATTTT.

The gene calls are TRBV5-1 and TRBJ1-4; TRBD1 matches at 8 bases. CDR3 length: 14 residues. Germline CDR1 and CDR2: SGHRS and YFSETQ. V was pared by 4 bases and J by 4 bases, with 3 bases of the junction left unmatched. CDR3: CASSAGQGNEKLFF. The CDR3 nucleotides read TGCGCCAGCAGCGCCGGACAGGGTAATGAAAAACTGTTTTTT.

This sequence joins TRBV3-1 (or the pseudogene TRBV3-2) and TRBJ2-1; D might be TRBD2 (5 bases). Germline CDR1 LGHDT, CDR2 YNNKEL (reference sequence). The germline V and J ends were trimmed by 0 bases and 7 bases, with 13 bases remaining between them. This CDR3 contains 15 residues. The CDR3 reads CASSQEKPSWNEQFF. CDR3 DNA sequence: TGTGCCAGCAGCCAAGAAAAACCTAGCTGGAATGAGCAGTTCTTC.

The V gene is TRBV18, the J gene TRBJ2-1; D may be TRBD2 (6 bases). CDR3 size: 13 residues. V lost 1 base and J 5 bases, leaving 6 bases between the germline ends. Germline CDR1 and CDR2: KGHSH and LQKENI. The CDR3 is CASSPLADNEQFF. CDR3 in DNA: TGTGCCAGCTCACCACTAGCGGACAATGAGCAGTTCTTC. Based on the CDR3 plus reference TRBV18 and TRBJ2-1, the full variable domain is NAGVMQNPRHLVRRRGQEARLRCSPMKGHSHVYWYRQLPEEGLKFMVYLQKENIIDESGMPKERFSAEFPKEGPSILRIQQVVRGDSAAYFCASSPLADNEQFFGPGTRLTVL.

This clone was found once. The chain has TRBV9 and TRBJ1-4; no definite D call. Germline CDR1 is SGDLS and CDR2 is YYNGEE. Trimming shortened V by 0 bases and J by 5 bases, and 14 bases separated the two germline ends. The CDR3 totals 16 residues. CDR3 sequence: CASSVESTPENEKLFF. CDR3 nucleotides: TGTGCCAGCAGCGTAGAGTCAACACCAGAAAATGAAAAACTGTTTTTT.

This chain connects TRBV6-6 to TRBJ1-2; TRBD1 is a possible D gene (6 bases). Germline assignment: CDR1 MNHNY and CDR2 SVGAGI (reference sequence). CDR3 length: 13 amino acids. The V and J ends lost 5 bases and 7 bases respectively, with 14 bases between them. The CDR3 DNA is TGTGCCAGCAGTACGCTGACAGGATCTGGCTACACCTTC. Its protein product is CASSTLTGSGYTF.

The chain employs TRBV10-3 and TRBJ2-7; D not resolved. The CDR3 runs 14 residues. Looked up from germline, CDR1 is ENHRY and CDR2 is SYGVKD. With 4 bases removed from V and 2 bases from J, the gap between germline ends came to 12 bases. CDR3 sequence: CAISGQTTAYEQYF. The CDR3 DNA follows: TGTGCCATCAGTGGCCAGACAACGGCCTACGAGCAGTACTTC.

The rearrangement uses TRBV4-2 and TRBJ1-5; TRBD1 aligns across 8 bases. Germline V CDR1 and CDR2: LGHNA, YNFKEQ. The CDR3 is 17 amino acids. J lost 4 bases, V lost 1 base, and 9 bases had no gene match. In nucleotides, the CDR3 is TGTGCCAGCAGCCAAGCAGGGGACAGGCCGGGGAATCAGCCCCAGCATTTT. Amino acid sequence: CASSQAGDRPGNQPQHF.

This sequence joins TRBV10-3 and TRBJ2-3; tentatively, D is TRBD2 (5 bases). Trimming removed 5 bases from V and 3 bases from J, with 12 bases in between. CDR1 is ENHRY, CDR2 SYGVKD, per germline. The CDR3 spans 14 residues. The CDR3 region is CAISPVTITDTQYF. The CDR3, as DNA: TGTGCCATCAGTCCGGTGACTATTACAGATACGCAGTATTTT.

The gene calls are TRBV19 and TRBJ2-1, with 7 bases matching TRBD1. The V gene's germline CDR1 is LNHDA and CDR2 SQIVND (reference sequence). The CDR3 is made up of 12 amino acids. Trimming removed 2 bases from V and 11 bases from J; junction bases left unmatched: 3. The CDR3 bases are TGTGCCAGTAGTATAACGGGACAGCAGCAGTTCTTC. This codes for CASSITGQQQFF.

V usage is TRBV7-2 and J usage is TRBJ2-5, with 11 bases that match TRBD2. Germline V lookup: CDR1 SGHTA, CDR2 FQGNSA. J lost 5 bases, V lost 5 bases, and 7 bases had no gene match. CDR3 length: 15 residues. The CDR3 nucleotides read TGTGCCAGCAGCCTCCTAGCGGGAGGCGGGGAGACCCAGTACTTC. Translated, it gives CASSLLAGGGETQYF.

The chain has TRBV28 and TRBJ2-7; 11 bases map to TRBD2. Germline lookup yields CDR1 MDHEN and CDR2 SYDVKM. After removal of 4 bases from V and 5 bases from J, the junction contained 13 bases not matched to a gene. The CDR3 loop spans 17 amino acids. CDR3 bases: TGTGCCAGCAGTTCGGATACTAGCGGGAGTATATACGACGAGCAGTACTTC. As protein: CASSSDTSGSIYDEQYF.

The genes are TRBV18 and TRBJ2-1, with 9 bases matching TRBD1. Germline CDR1 KGHSH, CDR2 LQKENI. The CDR3 extends over 17 amino acids. V shed 3 bases, J shed 4 bases, and the junction held 10 bases outside the gene matches. CDR3: CASSPRSDRGYYNEQFF. CDR3 nucleotides: TGTGCCAGCTCACCTAGAAGCGACAGGGGGTATTACAATGAGCAGTTCTTC.

This chain links TRBV6-2 or TRBV6-3 with TRBJ2-7; 10 bases match TRBD1. V lost 0 bases and J lost 3; bases outside the gene matches: 5. Germline V lookup: CDR1 MNHEY, CDR2 SVGEGT. The CDR3 has 16 residues. The CDR3 nucleotides read TGTGCCAGCAGTTACTCGACAGGGGGCCTTAACTACGAGCAGTACGTC. This codes for CASSYSTGGLNYEQYV.

Concerning this clone: The sample contains more than one DNA sequence encoding this CDR3. The gene calls are TRBV5-1 and TRBJ1-1; D call uncertain. CDR1 and CDR2 (germline): SGHRS, YFSETQ. This CDR3 comprises 14 residues. Trimming shortened V by 0 bases and J by 1 base, and 7 bases separated the two germline ends. CDR3 residues: CASSLASENTEAFF. The CDR3 DNA sequence: TGCGCCAGCAGCTTGGCCTCAGAGAACACTGAAGCTTTCTTT.